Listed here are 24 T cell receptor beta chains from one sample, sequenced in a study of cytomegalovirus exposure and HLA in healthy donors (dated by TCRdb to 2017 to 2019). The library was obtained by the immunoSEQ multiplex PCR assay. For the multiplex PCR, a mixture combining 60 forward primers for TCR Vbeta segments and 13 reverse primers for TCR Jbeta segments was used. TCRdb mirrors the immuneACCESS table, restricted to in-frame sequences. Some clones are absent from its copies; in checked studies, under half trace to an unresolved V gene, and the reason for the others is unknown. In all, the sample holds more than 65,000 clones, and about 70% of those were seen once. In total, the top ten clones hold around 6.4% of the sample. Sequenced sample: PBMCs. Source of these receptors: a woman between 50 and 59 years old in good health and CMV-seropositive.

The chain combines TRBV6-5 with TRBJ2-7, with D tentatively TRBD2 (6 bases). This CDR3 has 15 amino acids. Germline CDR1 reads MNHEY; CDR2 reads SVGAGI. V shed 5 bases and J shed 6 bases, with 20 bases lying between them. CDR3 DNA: TGTGCCAGCAGTCAAATTCAGGGAGGTCGCTCCGAGCAGTACTTC. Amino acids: CASSQIQGGRSEQYF.

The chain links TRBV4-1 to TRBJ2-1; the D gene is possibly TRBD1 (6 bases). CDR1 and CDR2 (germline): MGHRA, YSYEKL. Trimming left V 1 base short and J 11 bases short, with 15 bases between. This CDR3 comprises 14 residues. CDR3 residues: CASSQGDTGLKQFF. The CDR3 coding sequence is TGCGCCAGCAGCCAAGGGGATACAGGGCTCAAGCAGTTCTTC.

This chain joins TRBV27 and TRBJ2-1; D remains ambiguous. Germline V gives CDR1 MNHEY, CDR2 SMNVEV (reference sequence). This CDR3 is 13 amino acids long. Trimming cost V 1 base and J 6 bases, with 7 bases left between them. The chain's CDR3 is CASSLWYGNEQFF. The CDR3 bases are TGTGCCAGCAGTTTATGGTACGGCAATGAGCAGTTCTTC.

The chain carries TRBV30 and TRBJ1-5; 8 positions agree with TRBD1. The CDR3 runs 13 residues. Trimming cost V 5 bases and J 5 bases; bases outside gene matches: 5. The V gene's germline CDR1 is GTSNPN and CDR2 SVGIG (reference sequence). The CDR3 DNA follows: TGTGCCTGGGCGGACAGGGTGGATCAGCCCCAGCATTTT. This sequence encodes CAWADRVDQPQHF.

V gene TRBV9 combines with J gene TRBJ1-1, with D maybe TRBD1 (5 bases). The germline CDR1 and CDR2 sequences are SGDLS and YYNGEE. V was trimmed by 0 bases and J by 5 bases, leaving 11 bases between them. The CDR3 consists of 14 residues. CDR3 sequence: CASSVVGGETEAFF. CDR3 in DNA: TGTGCCAGCAGCGTAGTGGGGGGGGAGACTGAAGCTTTCTTT.

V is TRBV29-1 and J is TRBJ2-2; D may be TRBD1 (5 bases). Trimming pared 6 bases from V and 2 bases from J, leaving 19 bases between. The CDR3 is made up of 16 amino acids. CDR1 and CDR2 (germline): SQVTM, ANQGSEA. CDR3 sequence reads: CSVSRGLGINTGELFF. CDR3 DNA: TGCAGCGTCTCAAGGGGCTTGGGGATAAACACCGGGGAGCTGTTTTTT.

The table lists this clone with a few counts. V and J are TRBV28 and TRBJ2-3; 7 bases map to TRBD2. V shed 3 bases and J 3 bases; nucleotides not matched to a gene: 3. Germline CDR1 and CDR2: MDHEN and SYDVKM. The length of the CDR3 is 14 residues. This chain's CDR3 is CASSLQAGTDTQYF. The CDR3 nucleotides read TGTGCCAGCAGTTTGCAAGCGGGAACAGATACGCAGTATTTT.

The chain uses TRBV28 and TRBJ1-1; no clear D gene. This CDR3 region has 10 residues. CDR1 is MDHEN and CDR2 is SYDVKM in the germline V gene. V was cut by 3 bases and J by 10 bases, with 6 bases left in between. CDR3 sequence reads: CASSFGVAFF. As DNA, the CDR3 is TGTGCCAGCAGTTTCGGGGTAGCTTTCTTT.

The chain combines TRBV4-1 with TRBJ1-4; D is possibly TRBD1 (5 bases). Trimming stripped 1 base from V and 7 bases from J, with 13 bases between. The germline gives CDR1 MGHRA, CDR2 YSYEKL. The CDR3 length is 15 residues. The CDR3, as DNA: TGCGCCAGCAGCCAAGCGGGGGTTAGAATTGAAAAACTGTTTTTT. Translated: CASSQAGVRIEKLFF.

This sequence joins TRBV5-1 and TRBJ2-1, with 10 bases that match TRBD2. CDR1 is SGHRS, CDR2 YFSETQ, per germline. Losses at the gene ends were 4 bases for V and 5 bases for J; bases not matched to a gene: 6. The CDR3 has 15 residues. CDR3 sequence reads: CASSPRTSGDNEQFF. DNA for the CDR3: TGCGCCAGCAGCCCTCGGACTAGCGGAGACAATGAGCAGTTCTTC.

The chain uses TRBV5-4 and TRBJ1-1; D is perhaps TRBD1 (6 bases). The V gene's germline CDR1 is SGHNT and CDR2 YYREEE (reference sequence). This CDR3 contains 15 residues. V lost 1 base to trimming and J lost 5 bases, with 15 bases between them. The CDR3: CASSLFRGPGTEAFF. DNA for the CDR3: TGTGCCAGCAGCTTGTTCAGGGGCCCGGGAACTGAAGCTTTCTTT.

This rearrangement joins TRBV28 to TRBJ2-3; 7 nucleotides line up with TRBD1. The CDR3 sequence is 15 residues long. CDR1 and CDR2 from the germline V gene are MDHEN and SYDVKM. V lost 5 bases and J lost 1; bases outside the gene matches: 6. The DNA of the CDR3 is TGTGCCAGCAGTGTCACAGGGGCGGGCACAGATACGCAGTATTTT. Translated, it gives CASSVTGAGTDTQYF.

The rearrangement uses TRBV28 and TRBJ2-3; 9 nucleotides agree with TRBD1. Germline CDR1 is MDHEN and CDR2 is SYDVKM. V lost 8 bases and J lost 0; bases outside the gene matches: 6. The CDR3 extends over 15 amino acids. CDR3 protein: CASSTGGRSTDTQYF. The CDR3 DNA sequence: TGTGCCAGCTCAACAGGGGGCCGAAGCACAGATACGCAGTATTTT.

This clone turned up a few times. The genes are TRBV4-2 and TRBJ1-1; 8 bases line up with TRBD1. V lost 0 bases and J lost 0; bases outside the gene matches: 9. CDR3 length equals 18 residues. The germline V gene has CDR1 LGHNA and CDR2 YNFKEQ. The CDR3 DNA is TGTGCCAGCAGCCAAGAAAGCGCGGACAGGGACATGAACACTGAAGCTTTCTTT. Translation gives CASSQESADRDMNTEAFF.

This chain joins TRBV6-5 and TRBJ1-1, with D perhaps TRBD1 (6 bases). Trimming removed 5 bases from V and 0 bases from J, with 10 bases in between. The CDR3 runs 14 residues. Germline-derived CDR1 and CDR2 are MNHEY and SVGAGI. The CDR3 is CASSQDSMNTEAFF. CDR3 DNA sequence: TGTGCCAGCAGTCAGGACAGCATGAACACTGAAGCTTTCTTT.

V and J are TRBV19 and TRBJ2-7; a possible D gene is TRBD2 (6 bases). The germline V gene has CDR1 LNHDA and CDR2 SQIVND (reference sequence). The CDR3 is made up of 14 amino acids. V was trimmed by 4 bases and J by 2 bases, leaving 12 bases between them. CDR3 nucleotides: TGTGCCAGTAGTACCAACGCGGGACCCTACGAGCAGTACTTC. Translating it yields CASSTNAGPYEQYF.

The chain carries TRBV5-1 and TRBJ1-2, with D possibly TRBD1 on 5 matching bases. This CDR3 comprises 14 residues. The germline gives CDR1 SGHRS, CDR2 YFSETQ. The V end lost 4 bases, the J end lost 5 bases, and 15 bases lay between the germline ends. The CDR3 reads CASSADIALYGYTF. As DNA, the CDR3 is TGCGCCAGCAGCGCGGACATAGCCCTATATGGCTACACCTTC.

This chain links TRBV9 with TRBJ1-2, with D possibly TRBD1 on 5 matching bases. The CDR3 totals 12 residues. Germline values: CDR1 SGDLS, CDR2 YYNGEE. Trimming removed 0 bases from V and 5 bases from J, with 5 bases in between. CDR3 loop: CASSVAGYGYTF. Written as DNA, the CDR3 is TGTGCCAGCAGCGTAGCAGGGTATGGCTACACCTTC.

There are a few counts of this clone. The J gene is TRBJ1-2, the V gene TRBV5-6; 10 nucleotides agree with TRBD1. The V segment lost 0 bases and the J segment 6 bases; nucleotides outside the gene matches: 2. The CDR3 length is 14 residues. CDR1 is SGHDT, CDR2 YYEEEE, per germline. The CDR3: CASSLVTGGDGYTF. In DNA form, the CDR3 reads TGTGCCAGCAGCTTGGTGACAGGGGGCGATGGCTACACCTTC.

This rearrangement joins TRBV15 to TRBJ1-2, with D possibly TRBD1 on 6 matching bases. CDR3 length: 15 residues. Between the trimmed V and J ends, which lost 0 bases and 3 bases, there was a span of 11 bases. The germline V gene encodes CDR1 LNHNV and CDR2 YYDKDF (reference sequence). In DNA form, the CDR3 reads TGTGCCACCAGCAGAGATAACAGGGCTTACTATGGCTACACCTTC. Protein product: CATSRDNRAYYGYTF.

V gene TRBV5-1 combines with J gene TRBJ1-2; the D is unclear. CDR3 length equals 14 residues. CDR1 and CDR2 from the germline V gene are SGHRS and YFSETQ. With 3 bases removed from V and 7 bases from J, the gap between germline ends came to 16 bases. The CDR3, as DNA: TGCGCCAGCAGCTCGTTATCGGGCGGAGGTGGCTACACCTTC. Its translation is CASSSLSGGGGYTF. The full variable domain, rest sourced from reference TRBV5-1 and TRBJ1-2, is KAGVTQTPRYLIKTRGQQVTLSCSPISGHRSVSWYQQTPGQGLQFLFEYFSETQRNKGNFPGRFSGRQFSNSRSEMNVSTLELGDSALYLCASSSLSGGGGYTFGSGTRLTVV.

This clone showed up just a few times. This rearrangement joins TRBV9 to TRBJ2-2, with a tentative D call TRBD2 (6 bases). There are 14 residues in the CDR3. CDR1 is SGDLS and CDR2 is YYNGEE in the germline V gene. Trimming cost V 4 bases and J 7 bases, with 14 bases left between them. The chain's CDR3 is CASSLGWGDGELFF. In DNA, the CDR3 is TGTGCCAGCAGCCTGGGGTGGGGGGACGGGGAGCTGTTTTTT.

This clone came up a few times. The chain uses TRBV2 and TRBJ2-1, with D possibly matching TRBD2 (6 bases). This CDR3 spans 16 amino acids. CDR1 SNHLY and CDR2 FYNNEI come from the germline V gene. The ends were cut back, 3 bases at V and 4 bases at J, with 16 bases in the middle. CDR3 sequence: CASSDRIPGLYNEQFF. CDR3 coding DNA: TGTGCCAGCAGTGACAGGATACCGGGACTTTACAATGAGCAGTTCTTC.

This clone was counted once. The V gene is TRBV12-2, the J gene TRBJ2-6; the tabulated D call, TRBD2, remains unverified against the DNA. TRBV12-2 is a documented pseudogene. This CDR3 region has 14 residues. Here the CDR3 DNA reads TGTGCAAGTCGAGACTCCGCAGGGGCCAACGTCCTGACTTTC. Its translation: CASRDSAGANVLTF.